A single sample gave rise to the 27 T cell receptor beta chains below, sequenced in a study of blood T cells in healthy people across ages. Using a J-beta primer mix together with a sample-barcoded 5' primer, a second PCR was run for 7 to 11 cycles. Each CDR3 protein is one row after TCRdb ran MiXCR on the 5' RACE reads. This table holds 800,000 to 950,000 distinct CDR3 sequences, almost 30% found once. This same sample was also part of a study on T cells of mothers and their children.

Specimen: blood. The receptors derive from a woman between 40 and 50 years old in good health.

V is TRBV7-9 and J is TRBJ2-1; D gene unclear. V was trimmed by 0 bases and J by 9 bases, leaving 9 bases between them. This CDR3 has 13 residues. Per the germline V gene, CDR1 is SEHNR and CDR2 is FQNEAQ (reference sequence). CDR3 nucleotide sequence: TGTGCCAGCAGCTTAGCGCTGAAGGGTGAGCAGTTCTTC. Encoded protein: CASSLALKGEQFF.

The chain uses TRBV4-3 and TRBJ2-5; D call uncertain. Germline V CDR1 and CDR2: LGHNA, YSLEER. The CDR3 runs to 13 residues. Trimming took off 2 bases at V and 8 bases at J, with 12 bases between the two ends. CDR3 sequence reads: CASSQNRPETQYF. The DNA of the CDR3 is TGCGCCAGCAGCCAAAACCGTCCCGAAACCCAGTACTTC.

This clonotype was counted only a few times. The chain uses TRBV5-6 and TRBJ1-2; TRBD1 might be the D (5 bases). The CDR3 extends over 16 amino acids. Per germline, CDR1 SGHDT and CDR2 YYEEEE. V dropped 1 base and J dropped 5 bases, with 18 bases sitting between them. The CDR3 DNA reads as TGTGCCAGCAGCTTGTGGGGGACCGACAACAGTTATGGCTACACCTTC. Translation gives CASSLWGTDNSYGYTF.

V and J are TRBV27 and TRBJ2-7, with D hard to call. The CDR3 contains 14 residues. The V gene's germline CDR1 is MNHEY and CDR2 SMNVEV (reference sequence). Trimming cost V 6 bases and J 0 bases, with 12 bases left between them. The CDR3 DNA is TGTGCCAGCAGGATACAGAAAATCTCCTACGAGCAGTACTTC. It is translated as CASRIQKISYEQYF.

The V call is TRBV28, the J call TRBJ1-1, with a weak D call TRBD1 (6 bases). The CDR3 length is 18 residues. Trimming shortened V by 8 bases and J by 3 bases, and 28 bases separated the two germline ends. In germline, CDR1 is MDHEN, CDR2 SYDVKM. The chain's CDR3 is CASYSVGGPGVPHTEAFF. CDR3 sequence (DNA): TGTGCCAGCTACAGTGTGGGGGGACCAGGGGTCCCTCACACTGAAGCTTTCTTT.

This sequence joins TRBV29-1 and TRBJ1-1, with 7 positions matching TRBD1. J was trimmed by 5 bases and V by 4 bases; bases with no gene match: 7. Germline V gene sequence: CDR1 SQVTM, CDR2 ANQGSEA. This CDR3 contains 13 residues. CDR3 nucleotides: TGCAGCGTTGCTGACAGGGAAGGGACTGAAGCTTTCTTT. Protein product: CSVADREGTEAFF. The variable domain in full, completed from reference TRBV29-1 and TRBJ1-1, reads SAVISQKPSRDICQRGTSLTIQCQVDSQVTMMFWYRQQPGQSLTLIATANQGSEATYESGFVIDKFPISRPNLTFSTLTVSNMSPEDSSIYLCSVADREGTEAFFGQGTRLTVV.

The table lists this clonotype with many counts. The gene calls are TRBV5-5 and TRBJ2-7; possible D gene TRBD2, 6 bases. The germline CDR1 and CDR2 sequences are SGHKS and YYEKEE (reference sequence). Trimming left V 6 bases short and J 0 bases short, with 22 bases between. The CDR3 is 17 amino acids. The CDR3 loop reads CASTRRGVGPSSYEQYF. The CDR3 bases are TGTGCCAGCACCCGGCGGGGAGTAGGGCCTAGCTCCTACGAGCAGTACTTC. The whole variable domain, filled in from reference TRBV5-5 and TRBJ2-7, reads DAGVTQSPTHLIKTRGQQVTLRCSPISGHKSVSWYQQVLGQGPQFIFQYYEKEERGRGNFPDRFSARQFPNYSSELNVNALLLGDSALYLCASTRRGVGPSSYEQYFGPGTRLTVT.

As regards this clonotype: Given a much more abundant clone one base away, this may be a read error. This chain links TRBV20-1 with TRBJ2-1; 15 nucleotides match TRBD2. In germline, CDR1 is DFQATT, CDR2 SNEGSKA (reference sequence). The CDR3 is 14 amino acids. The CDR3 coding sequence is TGCGGTGCTTGGGGACTAGCGGGGGGCAATGAGCAGTTCTTC. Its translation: CGAWGLAGGNEQFF.

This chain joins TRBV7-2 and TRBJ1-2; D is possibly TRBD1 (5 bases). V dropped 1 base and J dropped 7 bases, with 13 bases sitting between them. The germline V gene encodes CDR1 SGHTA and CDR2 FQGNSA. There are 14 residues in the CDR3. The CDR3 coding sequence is TGTGCCAGCAGCTTAGGGGGGACTGATAGTGGCTACACCTTC. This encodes CASSLGGTDSGYTF.

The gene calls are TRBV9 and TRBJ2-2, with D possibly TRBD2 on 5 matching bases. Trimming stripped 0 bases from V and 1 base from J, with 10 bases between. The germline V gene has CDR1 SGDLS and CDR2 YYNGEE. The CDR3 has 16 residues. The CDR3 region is CASSVAPGMNTGELFF. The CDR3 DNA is TGTGCCAGCAGCGTAGCCCCCGGGATGAACACCGGGGAGCTGTTTTTT.

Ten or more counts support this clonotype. Here the CDR3 DNA reads TGCAGTGCTAGAGACTTGGACAGGCCGGGGGTGGCCAAAAACATTCAGTACTTC. It yields the protein CSARDLDRPGVAKNIQYF. The chain joins TRBV20-1 to TRBJ2-4, with D possibly matching TRBD1 (7 bases). The germline V gene has CDR1 DFQATT and CDR2 SNEGSKA (reference sequence). The germline V and J ends were trimmed by 0 bases and 1 base, with 19 bases remaining between them. The CDR3 spans 18 residues.

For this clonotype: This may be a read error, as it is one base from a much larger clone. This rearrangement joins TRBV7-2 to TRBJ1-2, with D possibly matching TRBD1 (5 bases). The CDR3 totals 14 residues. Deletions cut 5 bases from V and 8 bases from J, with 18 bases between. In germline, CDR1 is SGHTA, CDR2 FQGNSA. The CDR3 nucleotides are TGTGCCAGCAGCACGACTAAGGGGCGCGGCGGCTACACCTTC. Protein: CASSTTKGRGGYTF. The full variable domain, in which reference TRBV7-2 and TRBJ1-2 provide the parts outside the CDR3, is GAGVSQSPSNKVTEKGKDVELRCDPISGHTALYWYRQSLGQGLEFLIYFQGNSAPDKSGLPSDRFSAERTGGSVSTLTIQRTQQEDSAVYLCASSTTKGRGGYTFGSGTRLTVV.

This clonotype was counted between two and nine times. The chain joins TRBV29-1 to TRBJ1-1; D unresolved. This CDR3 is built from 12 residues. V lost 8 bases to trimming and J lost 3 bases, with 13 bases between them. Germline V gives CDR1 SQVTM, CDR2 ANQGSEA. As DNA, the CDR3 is TGCAGCACCAAATCGGGTTACACTGAAGCTTTCTTT. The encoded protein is CSTKSGYTEAFF.

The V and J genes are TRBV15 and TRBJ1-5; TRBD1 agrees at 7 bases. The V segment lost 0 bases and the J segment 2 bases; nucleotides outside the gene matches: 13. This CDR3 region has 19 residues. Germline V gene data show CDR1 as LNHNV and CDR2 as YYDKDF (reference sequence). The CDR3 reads CATSRDLRRQGDGNQPQHF. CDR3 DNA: TGTGCCACCAGCAGAGATCTCCGCAGACAGGGTGACGGCAATCAGCCCCAGCATTTT. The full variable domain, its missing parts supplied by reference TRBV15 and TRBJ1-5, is DAMVIQNPRYQVTQFGKPVTLSCSQTLNHNVMYWYQQKSSQAPKLLFHYYDKDFNNEADTPDNFQSRRPNTSFCFLDIRSPGLGDTAMYLCATSRDLRRQGDGNQPQHFGDGTRLSIL.

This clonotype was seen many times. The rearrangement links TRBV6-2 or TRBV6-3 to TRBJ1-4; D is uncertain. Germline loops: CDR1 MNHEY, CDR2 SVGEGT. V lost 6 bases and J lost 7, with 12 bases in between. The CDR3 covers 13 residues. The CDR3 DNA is TGTGCCAGCAGACCCGATTCAGCTGAAAAACTGTTTTTT. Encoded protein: CASRPDSAEKLFF.

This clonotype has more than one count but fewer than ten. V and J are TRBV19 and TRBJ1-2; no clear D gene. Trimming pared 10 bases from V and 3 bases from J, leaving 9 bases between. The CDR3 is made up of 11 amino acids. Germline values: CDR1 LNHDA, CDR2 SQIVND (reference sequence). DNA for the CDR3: TGTGCCATCGACGCGGACTATGGCTACACCTTC. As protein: CAIDADYGYTF.

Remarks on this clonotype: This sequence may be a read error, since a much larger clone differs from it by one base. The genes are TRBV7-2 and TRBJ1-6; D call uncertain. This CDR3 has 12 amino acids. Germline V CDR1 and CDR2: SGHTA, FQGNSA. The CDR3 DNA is TGTGTCAGCAGCTTAGCAAGTTCACCCCTCCACTTT. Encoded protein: CVSSLASSPLHF.

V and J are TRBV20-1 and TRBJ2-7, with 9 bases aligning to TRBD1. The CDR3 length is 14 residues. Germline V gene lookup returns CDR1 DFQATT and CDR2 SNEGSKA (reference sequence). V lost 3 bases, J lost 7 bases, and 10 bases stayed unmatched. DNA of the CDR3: TGCAGTGCTAGGAGGCCCGGGACAGGGAGGGAGCAGTACTTC. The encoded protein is CSARRPGTGREQYF.

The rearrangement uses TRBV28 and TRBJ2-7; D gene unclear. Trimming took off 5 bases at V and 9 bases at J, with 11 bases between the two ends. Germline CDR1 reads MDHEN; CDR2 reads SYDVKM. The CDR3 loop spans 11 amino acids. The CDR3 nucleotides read TGTGCCAGCAGTCCTCATATATGGCAGTACTTC. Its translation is CASSPHIWQYF.

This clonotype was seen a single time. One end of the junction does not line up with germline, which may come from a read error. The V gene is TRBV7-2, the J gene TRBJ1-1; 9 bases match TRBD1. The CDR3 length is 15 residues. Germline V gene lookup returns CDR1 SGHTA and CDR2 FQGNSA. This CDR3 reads CVSSLTGGSGTEAFF. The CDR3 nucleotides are TGTGTCAGCAGCTTAACAGGGGGCTCCGGCACTGAAGCTTTCTTT.

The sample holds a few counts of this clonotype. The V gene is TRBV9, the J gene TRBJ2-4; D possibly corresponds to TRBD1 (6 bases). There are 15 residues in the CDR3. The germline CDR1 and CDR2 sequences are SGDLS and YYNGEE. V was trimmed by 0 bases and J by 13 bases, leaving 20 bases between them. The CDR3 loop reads CASSVETGLNNEQYF. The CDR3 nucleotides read TGTGCCAGCAGCGTAGAGACAGGTCTAAACAATGAGCAGTACTTC.

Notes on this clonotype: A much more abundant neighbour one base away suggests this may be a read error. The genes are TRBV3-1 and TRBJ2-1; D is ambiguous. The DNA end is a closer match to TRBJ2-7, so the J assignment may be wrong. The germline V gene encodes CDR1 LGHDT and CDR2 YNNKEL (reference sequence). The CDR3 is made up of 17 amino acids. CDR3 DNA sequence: TGTGCCAGCAGCCAAGAGCGAGCCCCAAGCTCCTCCAATGAGCAGTACTTC. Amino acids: CASSQERAPSSSNEQYF.

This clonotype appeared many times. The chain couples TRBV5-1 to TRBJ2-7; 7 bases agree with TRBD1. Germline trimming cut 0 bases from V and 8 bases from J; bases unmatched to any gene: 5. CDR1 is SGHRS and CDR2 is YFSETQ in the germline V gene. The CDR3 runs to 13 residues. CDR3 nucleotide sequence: TGCGCCAGCAGCTTGGAGGGGGCTCTACAGCAGTACTTC. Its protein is CASSLEGALQQYF.

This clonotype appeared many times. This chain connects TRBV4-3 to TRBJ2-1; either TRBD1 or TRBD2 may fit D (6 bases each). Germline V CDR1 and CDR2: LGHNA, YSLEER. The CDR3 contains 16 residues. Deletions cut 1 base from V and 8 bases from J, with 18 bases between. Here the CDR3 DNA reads TGCGCCAGCAGCCAAGTCCTACGGGGGCGCGGGCATGAGCAGTTCTTC. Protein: CASSQVLRGRGHEQFF.

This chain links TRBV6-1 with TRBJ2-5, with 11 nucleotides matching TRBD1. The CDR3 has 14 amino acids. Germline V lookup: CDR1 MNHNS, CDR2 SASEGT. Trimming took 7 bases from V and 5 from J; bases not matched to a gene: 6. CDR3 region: CASKWTGGSETQYF. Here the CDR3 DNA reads TGTGCCAGCAAATGGACAGGGGGCAGTGAGACCCAGTACTTC.

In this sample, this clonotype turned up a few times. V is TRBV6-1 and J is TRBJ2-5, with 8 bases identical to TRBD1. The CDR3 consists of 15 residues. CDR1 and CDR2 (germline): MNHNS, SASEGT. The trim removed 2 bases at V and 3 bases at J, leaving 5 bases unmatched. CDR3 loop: CASSEFYRGKETQYF. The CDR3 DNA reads TGTGCCAGCAGTGAATTTTACAGGGGGAAAGAGACCCAGTACTTC.

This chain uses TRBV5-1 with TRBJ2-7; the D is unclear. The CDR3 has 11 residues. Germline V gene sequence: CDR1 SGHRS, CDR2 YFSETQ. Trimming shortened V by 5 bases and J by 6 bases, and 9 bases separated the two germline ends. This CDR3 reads CASRGIGEQYF. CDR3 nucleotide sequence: TGCGCCAGCAGGGGGATCGGCGAGCAGTACTTC.